This TCR beta chain was obtained from a study of shared clonotypes between healthy human individuals. The data were produced by immunoSEQ multiplex PCR, yet TCRdb's version contains in-frame clones alone and is incomplete. The table has some 500,000 clones, roughly 95% seen once. Findings and limits, study-wide: What naive subsets generally showed was a larger estimated richness than memory subsets showed. Generation probabilities were higher for clonotypes shared across all four sorted-subset donors than for unshared ones.

In regard to this clone: Its target is not known.

The sequenced sample consisted of naive CD4+ T cells sorted from blood. Subset noted: CD45RA+ positively selected. The source is a woman aged 25 to 39 in good health.

CDR3 coding DNA: TGTGCCAGCAGTTTCACAGACCGCAATCAGCCCCAGCATTTT. This translates into CASSFTDRNQPQHF. The chain recombines TRBV6-1 with TRBJ1-5; D remains unclear. Deletions cut 5 bases from V and 2 bases from J, with 10 bases between. This CDR3 comprises 14 residues. CDR1 is MNHNS, CDR2 SASEGT, per germline.